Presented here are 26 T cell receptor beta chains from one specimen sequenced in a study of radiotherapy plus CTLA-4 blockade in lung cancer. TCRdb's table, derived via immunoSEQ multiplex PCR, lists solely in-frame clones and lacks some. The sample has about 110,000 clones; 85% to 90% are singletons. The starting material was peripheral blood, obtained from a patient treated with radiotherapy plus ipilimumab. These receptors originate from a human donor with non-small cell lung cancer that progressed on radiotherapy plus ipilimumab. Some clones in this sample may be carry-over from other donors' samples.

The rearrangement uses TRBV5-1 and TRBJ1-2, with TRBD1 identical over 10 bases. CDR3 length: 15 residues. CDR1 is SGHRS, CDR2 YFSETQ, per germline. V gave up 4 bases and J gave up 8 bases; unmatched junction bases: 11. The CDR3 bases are TGCGCCAGCAGCGGGTTGACAGGGGGCGCGGAAGGCTACACCTTC. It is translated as CASSGLTGGAEGYTF.

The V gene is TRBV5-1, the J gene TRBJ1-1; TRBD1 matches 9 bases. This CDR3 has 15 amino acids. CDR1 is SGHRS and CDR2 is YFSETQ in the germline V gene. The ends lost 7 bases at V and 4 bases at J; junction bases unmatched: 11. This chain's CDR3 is CASLPTGGEGTEAFF. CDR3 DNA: TGCGCCAGCCTCCCCACAGGGGGCGAGGGCACTGAAGCTTTCTTT. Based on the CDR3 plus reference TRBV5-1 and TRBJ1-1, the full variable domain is KAGVTQTPRYLIKTRGQQVTLSCSPISGHRSVSWYQQTPGQGLQFLFEYFSETQRNKGNFPGRFSGRQFSNSRSEMNVSTLELGDSALYLCASLPTGGEGTEAFFGQGTRLTVV.

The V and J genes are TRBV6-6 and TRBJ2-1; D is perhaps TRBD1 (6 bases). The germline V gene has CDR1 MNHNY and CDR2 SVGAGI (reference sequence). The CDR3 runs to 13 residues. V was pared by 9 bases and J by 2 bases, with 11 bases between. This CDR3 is CASLQGTYNEQFF. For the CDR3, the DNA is TGTGCCAGTCTACAGGGTACCTACAATGAGCAGTTCTTC.

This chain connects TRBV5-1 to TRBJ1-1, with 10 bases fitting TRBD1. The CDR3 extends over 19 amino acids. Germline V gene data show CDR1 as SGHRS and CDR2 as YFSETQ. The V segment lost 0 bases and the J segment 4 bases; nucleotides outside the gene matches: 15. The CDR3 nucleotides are TGCGCCAGCAGCTTGGCTTCGAGACAGGGGGCGGGTCGGGGCACTGAAGCTTTCTTT. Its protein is CASSLASRQGAGRGTEAFF.

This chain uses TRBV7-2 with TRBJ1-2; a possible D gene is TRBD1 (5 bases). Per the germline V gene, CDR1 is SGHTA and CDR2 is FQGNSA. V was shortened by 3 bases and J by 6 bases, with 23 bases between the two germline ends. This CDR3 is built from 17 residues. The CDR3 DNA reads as TGTGCCAGCAGCTTCCTAGTAATGGTAGGGACTACAAATGGCTACACCTTC. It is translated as CASSFLVMVGTTNGYTF. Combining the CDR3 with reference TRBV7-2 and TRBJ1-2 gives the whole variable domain GAGVSQSPSNKVTEKGKDVELRCDPISGHTALYWYRQSLGQGLEFLIYFQGNSAPDKSGLPSDRFSAERTGGSVSTLTIQRTQQEDSAVYLCASSFLVMVGTTNGYTFGSGTRLTVV.

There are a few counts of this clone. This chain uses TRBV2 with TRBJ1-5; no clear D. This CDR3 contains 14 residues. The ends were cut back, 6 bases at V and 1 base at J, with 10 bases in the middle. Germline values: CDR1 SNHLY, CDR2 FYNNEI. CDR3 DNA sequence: TGTGCCAGCAGGACGGGATTAAGCAATCAGCCCCAGCATTTT. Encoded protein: CASRTGLSNQPQHF. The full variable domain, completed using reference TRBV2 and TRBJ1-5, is EPEVTQTPSHQVTQMGQEVILRCVPISNHLYFYWYRQILGQKVEFLVSFYNNEISEKSEIFDDQFSVERPDGSNFTLKIRSTKLEDSAMYFCASRTGLSNQPQHFGDGTRLSIL.

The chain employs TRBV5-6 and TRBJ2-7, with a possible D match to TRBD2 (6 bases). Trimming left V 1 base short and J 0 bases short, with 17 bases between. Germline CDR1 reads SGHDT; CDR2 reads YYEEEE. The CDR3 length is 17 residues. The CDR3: CASSLYSGPRSSYEQYF. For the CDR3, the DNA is TGTGCCAGCAGCTTGTATAGCGGTCCCCGTAGCTCCTACGAGCAGTACTTC.

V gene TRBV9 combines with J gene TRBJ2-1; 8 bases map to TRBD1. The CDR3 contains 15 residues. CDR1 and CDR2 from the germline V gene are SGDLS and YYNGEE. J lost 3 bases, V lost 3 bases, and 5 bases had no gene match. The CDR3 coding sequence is TGTGCCAGCAGCGCGGACAGGGCAGACTACAATGAGCAGTTCTTC. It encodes CASSADRADYNEQFF.

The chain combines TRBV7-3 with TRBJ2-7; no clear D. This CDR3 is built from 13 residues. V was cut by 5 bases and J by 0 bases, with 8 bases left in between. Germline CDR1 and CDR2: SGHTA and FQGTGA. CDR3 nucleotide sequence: TGTGCCAGCAGCGTCCAGGACTCCTACGAGCAGTACTTC. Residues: CASSVQDSYEQYF.

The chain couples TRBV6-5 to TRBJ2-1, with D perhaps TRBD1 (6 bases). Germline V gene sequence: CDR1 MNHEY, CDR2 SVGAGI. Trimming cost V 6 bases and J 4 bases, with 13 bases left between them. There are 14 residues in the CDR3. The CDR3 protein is CASSQLDSYNEQFF. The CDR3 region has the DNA TGTGCCAGCAGCCAGCTGGACAGTTACAATGAGCAGTTCTTC.

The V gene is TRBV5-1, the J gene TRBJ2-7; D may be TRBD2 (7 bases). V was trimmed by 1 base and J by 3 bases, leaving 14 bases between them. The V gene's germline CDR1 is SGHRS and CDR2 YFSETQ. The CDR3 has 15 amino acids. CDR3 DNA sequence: TGCGCCAGCAGCTTGTCTAGGGGGGGATTCTACGAGCAGTACTTC. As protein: CASSLSRGGFYEQYF.

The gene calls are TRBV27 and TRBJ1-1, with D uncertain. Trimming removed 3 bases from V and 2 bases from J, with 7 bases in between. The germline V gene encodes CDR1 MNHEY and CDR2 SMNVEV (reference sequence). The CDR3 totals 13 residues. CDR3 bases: TGTGCCAGCAGTTTTTCCCAAAACACTGAAGCTTTCTTT. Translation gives CASSFSQNTEAFF.

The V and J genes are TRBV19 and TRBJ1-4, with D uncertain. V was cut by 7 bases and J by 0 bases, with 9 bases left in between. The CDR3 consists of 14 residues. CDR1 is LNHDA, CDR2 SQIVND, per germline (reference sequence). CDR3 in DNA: TGTGCCAGTACTCGGTATGCAACTAATGAAAAACTGTTTTTT. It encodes CASTRYATNEKLFF.

The DNA for the CDR3 is TGCGCCAGCAGCCGAGGACAGGGTGGCAATAATTCACCCCTCCACTTT. Its translation is CASSRGQGGNNSPLHF. The chain joins TRBV4-1 to TRBJ1-6, with 8 nucleotides matching TRBD1. Germline assignment: CDR1 MGHRA and CDR2 YSYEKL. With V trimmed by 4 bases and J by 5 bases, 7 bases remained unmatched. The CDR3 contains 16 residues.

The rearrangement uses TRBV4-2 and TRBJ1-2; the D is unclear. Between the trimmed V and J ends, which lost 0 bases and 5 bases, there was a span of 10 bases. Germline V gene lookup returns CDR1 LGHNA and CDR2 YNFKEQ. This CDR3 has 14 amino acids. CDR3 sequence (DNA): TGTGCCAGCAGCCAAGATCTCAGATCGTATGGCTACACCTTC. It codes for CASSQDLRSYGYTF.

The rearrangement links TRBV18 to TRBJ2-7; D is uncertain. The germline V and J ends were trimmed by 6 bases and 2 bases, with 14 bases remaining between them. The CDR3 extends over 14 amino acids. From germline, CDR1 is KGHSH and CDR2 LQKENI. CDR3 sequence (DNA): TGTGCCAGCTCCTGGCGCAGCTACCCCTACGAGCAGTACTTC. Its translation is CASSWRSYPYEQYF.

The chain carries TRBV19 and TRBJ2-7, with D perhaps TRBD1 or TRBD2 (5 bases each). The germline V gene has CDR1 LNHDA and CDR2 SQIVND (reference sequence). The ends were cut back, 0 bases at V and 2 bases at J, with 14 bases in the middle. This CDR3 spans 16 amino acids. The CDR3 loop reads CASSIEGWGSPYEQYF. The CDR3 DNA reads TGTGCCAGTAGTATAGAAGGTTGGGGGAGCCCCTACGAGCAGTACTTC.

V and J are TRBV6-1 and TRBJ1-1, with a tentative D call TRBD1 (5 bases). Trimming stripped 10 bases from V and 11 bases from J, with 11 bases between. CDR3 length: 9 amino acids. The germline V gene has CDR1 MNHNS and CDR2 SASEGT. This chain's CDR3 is CATQGSAFF. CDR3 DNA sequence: TGTGCCACCCAGGGATCGGCTTTCTTT.

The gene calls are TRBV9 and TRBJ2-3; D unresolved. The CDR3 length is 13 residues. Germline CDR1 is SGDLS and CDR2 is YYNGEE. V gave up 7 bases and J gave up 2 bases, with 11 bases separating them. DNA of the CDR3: TGTGCCAGCCAACCGAATCTCACAGATACGCAGTATTTT. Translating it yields CASQPNLTDTQYF.

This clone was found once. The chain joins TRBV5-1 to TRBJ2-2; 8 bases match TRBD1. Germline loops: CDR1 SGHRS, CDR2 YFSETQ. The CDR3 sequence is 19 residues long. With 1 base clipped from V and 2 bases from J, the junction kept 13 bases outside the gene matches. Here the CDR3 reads CASSLTAPTGGTNTGELFF. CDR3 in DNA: TGCGCCAGCAGCTTGACAGCCCCCACAGGGGGAACTAACACCGGGGAGCTGTTTTTT.

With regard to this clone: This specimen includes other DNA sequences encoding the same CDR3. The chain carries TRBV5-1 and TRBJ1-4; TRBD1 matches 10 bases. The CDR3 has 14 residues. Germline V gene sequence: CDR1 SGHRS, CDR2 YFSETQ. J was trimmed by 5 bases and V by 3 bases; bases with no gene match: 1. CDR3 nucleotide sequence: TGCGCCAGCAGCTCGGGACAGGGGAATGAAAAACTGTTTTTT. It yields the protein CASSSGQGNEKLFF. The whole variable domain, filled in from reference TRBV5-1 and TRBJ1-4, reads KAGVTQTPRYLIKTRGQQVTLSCSPISGHRSVSWYQQTPGQGLQFLFEYFSETQRNKGNFPGRFSGRQFSNSRSEMNVSTLELGDSALYLCASSSGQGNEKLFFGSGTQLSVL.

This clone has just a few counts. The CDR3 DNA sequence: TGTGCCATCAGTGAGAGTATGTGGCAGTCAGATACGCAGTATTTT. Translation: CAISESMWQSDTQYF. V usage is TRBV10-3 and J usage is TRBJ2-3; no clear D gene. Germline CDR1 ENHRY, CDR2 SYGVKD. Trimming removed 2 bases from V and 4 bases from J, with 13 bases in between. CDR3 length equals 15 residues.

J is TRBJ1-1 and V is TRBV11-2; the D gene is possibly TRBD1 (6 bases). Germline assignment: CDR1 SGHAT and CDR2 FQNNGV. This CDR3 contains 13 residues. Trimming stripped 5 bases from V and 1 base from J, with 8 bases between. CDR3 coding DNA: TGTGCCAGCAGCGCGGACAGGAACACTGAAGCTTTCTTT. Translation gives CASSADRNTEAFF. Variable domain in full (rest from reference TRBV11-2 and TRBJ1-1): EAGVAQSPRYKIIEKRQSVAFWCNPISGHATLYWYQQILGQGPKLLIQFQNNGVVDDSQLPKDRFSAERLKGVDSTLKIQPAKLEDSAVYLCASSADRNTEAFFGQGTRLTVV.

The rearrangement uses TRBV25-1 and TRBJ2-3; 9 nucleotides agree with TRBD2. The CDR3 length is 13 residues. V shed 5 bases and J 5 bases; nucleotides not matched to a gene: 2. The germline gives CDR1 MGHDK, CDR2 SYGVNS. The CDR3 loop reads CASSLAGRDTQYF. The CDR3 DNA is TGTGCCAGCAGTCTAGCGGGGAGAGATACGCAGTATTTT.

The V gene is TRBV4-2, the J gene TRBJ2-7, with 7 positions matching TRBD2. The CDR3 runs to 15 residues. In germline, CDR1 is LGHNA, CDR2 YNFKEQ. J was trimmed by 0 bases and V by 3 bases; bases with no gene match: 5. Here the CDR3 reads CASSHARGTSYEQYF. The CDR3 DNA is TGTGCCAGCAGCCACGCGCGGGGGACCTCCTACGAGCAGTACTTC.

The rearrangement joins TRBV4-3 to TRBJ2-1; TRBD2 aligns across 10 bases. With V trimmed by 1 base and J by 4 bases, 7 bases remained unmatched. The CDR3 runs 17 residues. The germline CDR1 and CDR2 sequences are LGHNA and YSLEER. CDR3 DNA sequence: TGCGCCAGCAGCCAAGTTTCCGGGACTAGCGAATACAATGAGCAGTTCTTC. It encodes CASSQVSGTSEYNEQFF.